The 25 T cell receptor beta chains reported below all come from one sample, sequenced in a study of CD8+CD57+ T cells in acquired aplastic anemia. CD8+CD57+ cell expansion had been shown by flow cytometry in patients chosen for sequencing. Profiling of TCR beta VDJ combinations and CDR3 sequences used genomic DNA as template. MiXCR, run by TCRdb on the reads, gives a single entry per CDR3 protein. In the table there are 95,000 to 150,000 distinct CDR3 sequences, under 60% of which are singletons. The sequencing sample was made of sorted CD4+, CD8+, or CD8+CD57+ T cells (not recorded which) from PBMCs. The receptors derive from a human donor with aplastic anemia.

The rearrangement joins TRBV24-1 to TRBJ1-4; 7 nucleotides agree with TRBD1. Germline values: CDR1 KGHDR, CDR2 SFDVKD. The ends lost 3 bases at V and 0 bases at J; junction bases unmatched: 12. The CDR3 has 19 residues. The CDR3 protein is CATSDRDRVQIATNEKLFF. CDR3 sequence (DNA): TGTGCCACCAGTGATCGAGACAGGGTCCAAATTGCAACTAATGAAAAACTGTTTTTT.

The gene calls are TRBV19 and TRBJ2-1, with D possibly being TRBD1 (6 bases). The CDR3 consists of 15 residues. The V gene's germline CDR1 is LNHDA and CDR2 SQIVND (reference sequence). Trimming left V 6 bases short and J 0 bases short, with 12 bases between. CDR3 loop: CASRPQGSSYNEQFF. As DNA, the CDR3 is TGTGCCAGTAGACCACAGGGCAGCTCCTACAATGAGCAGTTCTTC. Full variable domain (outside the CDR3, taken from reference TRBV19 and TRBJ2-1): DGGITQSPKYLFRKEGQNVTLSCEQNLNHDAMYWYRQDPGQGLRLIYYSQIVNDFQKGDIAEGYSVSREKKESFPLTVTSAQKNPTAFYLCASRPQGSSYNEQFFGPGTRLTVL.

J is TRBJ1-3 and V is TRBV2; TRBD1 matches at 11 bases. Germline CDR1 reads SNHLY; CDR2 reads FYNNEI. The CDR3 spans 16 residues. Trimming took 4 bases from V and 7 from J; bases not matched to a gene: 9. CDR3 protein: CASSADRGLGGNTIYF. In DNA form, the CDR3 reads TGTGCCAGCAGTGCGGACAGGGGGCTCGGGGGGAACACCATATATTTT.

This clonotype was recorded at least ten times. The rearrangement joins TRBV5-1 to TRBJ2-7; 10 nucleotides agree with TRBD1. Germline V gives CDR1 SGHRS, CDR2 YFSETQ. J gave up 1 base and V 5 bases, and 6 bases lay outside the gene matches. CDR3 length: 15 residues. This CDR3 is CASRGDRGGSYEQYF. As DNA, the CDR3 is TGCGCCAGCAGGGGGGACAGGGGAGGTTCCTACGAGCAGTACTTC.

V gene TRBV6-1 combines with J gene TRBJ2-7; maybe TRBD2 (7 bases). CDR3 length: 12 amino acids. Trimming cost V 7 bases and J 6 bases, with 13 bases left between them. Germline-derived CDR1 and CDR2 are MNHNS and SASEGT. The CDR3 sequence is CASTKGGGEQYF. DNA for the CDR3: TGTGCCAGCACGAAGGGGGGGGGCGAGCAGTACTTC.

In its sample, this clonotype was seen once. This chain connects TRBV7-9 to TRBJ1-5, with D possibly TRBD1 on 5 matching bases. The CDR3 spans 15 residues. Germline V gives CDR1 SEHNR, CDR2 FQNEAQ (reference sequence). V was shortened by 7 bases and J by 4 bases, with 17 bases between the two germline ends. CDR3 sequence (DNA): TGTGCCAGCAACACTAGGGCACAGGCTAATCAGCCCCAGCATTTT. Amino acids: CASNTRAQANQPQHF.

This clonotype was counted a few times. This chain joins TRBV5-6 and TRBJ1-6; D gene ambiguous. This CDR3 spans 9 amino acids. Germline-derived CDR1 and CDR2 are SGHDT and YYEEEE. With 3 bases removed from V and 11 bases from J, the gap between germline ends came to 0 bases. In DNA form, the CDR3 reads TGTGCCAGCAGCTCACCCCTCCACTTT. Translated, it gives CASSSPLHF.

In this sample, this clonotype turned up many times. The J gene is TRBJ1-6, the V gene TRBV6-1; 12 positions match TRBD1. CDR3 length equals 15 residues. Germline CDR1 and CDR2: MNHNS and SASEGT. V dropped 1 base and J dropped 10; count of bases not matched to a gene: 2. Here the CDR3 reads CASSEGGTGGSPLHF. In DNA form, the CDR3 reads TGTGCCAGCAGTGAAGGCGGGACAGGGGGCTCACCCCTCCACTTT.

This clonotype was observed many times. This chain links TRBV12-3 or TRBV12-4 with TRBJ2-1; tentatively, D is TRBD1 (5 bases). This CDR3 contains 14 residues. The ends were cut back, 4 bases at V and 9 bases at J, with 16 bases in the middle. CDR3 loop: CASSWGRVKSEQFF. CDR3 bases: TGTGCCAGCAGTTGGGGCAGGGTGAAATCTGAGCAGTTCTTC.

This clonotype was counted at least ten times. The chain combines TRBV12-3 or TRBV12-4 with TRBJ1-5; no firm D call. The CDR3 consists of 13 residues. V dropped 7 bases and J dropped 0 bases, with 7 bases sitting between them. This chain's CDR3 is CASTPRSNQPQHF. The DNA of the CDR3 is TGTGCCAGCACGCCTCGTAGCAATCAGCCCCAGCATTTT.

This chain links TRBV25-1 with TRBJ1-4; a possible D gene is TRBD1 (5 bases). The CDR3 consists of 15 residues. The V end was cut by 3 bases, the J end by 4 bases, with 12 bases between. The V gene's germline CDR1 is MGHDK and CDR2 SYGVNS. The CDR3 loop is CASSDPGSGNEKLFF. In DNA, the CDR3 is TGTGCCAGCAGTGACCCAGGGTCTGGTAATGAAAAACTGTTTTTT.

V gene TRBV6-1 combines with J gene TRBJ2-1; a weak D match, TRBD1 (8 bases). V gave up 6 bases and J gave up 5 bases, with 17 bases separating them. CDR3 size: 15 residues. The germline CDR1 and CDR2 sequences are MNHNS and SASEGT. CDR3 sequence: CASSLQGGGNNEQFF. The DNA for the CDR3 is TGTGCCAGCAGCCTACAGGGGGGGGGAAACAATGAGCAGTTCTTC.

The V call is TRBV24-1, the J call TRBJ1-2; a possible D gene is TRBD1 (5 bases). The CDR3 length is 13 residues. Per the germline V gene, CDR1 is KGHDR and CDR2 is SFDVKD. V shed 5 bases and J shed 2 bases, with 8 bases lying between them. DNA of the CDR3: TGTGCCACCAGTGTGACAGAAAACTATGGCTACACCTTC. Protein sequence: CATSVTENYGYTF.

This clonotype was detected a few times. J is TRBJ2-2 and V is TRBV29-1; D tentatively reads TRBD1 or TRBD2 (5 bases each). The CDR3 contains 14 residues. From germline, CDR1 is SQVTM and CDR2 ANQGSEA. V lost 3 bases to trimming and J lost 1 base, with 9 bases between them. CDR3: CSVEGERNTGELFF. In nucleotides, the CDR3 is TGCAGCGTTGAGGGGGAGAGGAACACCGGGGAGCTGTTTTTT.

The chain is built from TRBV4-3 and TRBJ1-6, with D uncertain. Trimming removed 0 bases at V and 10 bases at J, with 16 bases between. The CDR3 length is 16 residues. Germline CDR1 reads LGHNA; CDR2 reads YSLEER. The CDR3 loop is CASSQDHHGPYSPLHF. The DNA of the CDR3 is TGCGCCAGCAGCCAAGACCATCATGGGCCATACTCACCCCTCCACTTT.

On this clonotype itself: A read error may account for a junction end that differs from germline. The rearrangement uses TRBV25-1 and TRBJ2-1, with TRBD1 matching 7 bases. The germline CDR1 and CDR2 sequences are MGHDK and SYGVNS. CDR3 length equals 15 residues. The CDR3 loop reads CAGRAGTDPYNEQFF. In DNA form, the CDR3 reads TGTGCCGGCAGGGCAGGGACAGACCCCTACAATGAGCAGTTCTTC.

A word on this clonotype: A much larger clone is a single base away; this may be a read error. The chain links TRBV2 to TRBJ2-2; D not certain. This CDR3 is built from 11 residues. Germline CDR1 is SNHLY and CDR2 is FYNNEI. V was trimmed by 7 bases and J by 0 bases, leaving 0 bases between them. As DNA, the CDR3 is TGTGCCAGCACGAACACCGGGGAGCTGTTTTTT. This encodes CASTNTGELFF. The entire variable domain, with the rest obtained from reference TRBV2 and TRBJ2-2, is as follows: EPEVTQTPSHQVTQMGQEVILRCVPISNHLYFYWYRQILGQKVEFLVSFYNNEISEKSEIFDDQFSVERPDGSNFTLKIRSTKLEDSAMYFCASTNTGELFFGEGSRLTVL.

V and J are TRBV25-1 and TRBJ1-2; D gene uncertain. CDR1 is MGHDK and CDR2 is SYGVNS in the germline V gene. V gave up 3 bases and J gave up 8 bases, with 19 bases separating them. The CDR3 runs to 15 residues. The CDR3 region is CASSETGSRREGYTF. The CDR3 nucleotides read TGTGCCAGCAGTGAGACCGGGTCTAGGAGGGAGGGCTACACCTTC.

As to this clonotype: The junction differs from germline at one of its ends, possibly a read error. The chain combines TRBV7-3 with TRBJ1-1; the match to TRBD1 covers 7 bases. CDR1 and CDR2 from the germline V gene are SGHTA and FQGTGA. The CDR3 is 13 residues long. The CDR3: CASSLGQGGKGSF. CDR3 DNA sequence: TGTGCCAGCAGTTTGGGGCAGGGGGGGAAAGGATCCTTT.

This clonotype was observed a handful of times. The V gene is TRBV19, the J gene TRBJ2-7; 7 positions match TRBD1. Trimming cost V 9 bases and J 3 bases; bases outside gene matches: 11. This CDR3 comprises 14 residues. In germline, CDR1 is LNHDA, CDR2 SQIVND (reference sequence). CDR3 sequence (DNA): TGTGCCAGCAGCTTAGCCGGGACAGTCTACGAGCAGTACTTC. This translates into CASSLAGTVYEQYF.

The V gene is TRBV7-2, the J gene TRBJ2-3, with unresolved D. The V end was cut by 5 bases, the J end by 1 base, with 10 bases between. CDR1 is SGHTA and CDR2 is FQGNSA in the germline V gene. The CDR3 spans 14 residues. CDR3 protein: CASSPRLGTDTQYF. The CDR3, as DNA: TGTGCCAGCAGCCCTAGGCTAGGCACAGATACGCAGTATTTT.

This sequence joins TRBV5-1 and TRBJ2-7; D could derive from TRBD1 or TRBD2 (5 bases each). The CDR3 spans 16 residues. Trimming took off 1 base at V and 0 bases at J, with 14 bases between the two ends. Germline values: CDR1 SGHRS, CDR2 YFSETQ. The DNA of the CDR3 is TGCGCCAGCAGCTTGTCTCGGGGCCGAAGCTCCTACGAGCAGTACTTC. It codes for CASSLSRGRSSYEQYF. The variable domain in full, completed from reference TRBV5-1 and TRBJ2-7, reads KAGVTQTPRYLIKTRGQQVTLSCSPISGHRSVSWYQQTPGQGLQFLFEYFSETQRNKGNFPGRFSGRQFSNSRSEMNVSTLELGDSALYLCASSLSRGRSSYEQYFGPGTRLTVT.

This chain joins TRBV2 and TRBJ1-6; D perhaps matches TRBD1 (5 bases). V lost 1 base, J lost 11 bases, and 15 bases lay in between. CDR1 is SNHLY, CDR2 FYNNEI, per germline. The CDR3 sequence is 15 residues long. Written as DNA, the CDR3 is TGTGCCAGCAGTGAAGGGGCGCAGGGAAATCCACCCCTCCACTTT. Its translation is CASSEGAQGNPPLHF.

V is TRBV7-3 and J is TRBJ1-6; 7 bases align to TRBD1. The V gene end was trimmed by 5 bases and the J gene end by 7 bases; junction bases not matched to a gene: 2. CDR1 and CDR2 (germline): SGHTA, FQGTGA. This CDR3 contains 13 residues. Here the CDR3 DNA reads TGTGCCAGCAGCCGGGACAGCAATTCACCCCTCCACTTT. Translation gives CASSRDSNSPLHF.

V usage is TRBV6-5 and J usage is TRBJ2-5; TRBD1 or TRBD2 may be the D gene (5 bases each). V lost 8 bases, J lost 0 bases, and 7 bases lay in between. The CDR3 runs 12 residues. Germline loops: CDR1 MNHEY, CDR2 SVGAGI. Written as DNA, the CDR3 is TGTGCCAGCCGGGACCACCAAGAGACCCAGTACTTC. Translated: CASRDHQETQYF.